This T cell receptor beta chain is from a study of shared clonotypes between healthy human individuals. About the study: Used for every donor were three CD4 naive, three CD4 memory, two CD8 naive and one CD8 memory plate.

CD45RO negativity and positive selection for CCR7 defined naive CD8 cells, a population that excluded terminally differentiated effector memory CD45RA+ cells. Researchers divided each subset's genomic DNA evenly across several immunoSEQ plates. Sorted-subset replicate PCR reactions were performed with approximately 180 ng DNA, corresponding to tens of thousands of T cell genomes. Per the authors' pipeline: As immunoSEQ supplied junction-only sequences (without quality scores), filtering differed. Profiled with immunoSEQ multiplex PCR; TCRdb holds only in-frame clones, not every one. The V and J calls and clone size come from that table; D and trimming were worked out from the DNA. The sample contains 2 million to 2.5 million clones, 85% to 95% of which appear only once. Germline V gene data show CDR1 as LGHNT and CDR2 as FRNRAP. Unmatched junction bases numbered 10, after V lost 1 base and J lost 4 bases. The CDR3 length is 17 residues.

This receptor was taken from a man in his late teens or twenties in good health. Some clones in this sample may be carry-over from other donors' samples. Sequenced: naive CD8+ T cells from PBMCs. This chain uses TRBV12-5 with TRBJ2-1; 7 bases are shared with TRBD1. The CDR3 sequence is CASGLGIRDRDYNEQFF. The DNA for the CDR3 is TGTGCTAGTGGTTTGGGAATCCGGGACAGAGATTACAATGAGCAGTTCTTC.